The clone carrying this T cell receptor beta chain has just a few counts. Its antigen is currently unknown. V gave up 3 bases and J gave up 1 base; unmatched junction bases: 3. CDR3 length: 15 residues. The V gene's germline CDR1 is MNHNS and CDR2 SASEGT. TCRdb's copy holds only in-frame clones and misses some; the assay was immunoSEQ multiplex PCR. The repertoire holds tens of thousands of clones, with about nine tenths as singletons. These data belong to a study of graft-versus-host responses after intestinal transplantation. About the study: Every transplant recipient was induced with anti-thymocyte globulin, then maintained on tacrolimus and steroids for approximately three years.

The source material was unstimulated CD8+ T cells sorted from spleen or lymph node cells, sampled before transplant. The chain couples TRBV6-1 to TRBJ2-3, with 8 positions matching TRBD2. The sequence derives from a human donor who was the organ donor for an intestinal transplant. The CDR3 DNA follows: TGTGCCAGCAGTGACTCGCGGGGGGGCACAGATACGCAGTATTTT. Translating it yields CASSDSRGGTDTQYF.